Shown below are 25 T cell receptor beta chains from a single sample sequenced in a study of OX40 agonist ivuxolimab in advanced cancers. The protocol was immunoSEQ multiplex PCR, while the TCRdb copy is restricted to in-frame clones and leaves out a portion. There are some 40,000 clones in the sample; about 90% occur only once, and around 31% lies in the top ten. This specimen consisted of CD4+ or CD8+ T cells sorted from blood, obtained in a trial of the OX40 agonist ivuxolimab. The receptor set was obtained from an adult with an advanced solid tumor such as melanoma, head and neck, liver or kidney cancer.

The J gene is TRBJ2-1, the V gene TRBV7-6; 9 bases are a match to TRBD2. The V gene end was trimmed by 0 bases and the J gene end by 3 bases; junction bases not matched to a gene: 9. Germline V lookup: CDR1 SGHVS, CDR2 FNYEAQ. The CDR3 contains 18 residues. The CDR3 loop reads CASSLAISGAGGYNEQFF. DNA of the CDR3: TGTGCCAGCAGCTTAGCGATTTCCGGAGCGGGAGGCTACAATGAGCAGTTCTTC.

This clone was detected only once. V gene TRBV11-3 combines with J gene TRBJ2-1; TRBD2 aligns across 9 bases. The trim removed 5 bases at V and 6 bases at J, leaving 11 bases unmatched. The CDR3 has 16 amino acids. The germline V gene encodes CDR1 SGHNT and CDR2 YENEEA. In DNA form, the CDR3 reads TGTGCCAGCAGCGCCGATAGCGGGAGCTCGTTCAATGAGCAGTTCTTC. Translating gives CASSADSGSSFNEQFF. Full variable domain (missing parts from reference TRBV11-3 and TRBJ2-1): EAGVVQSPRYKIIEKKQPVAFWCNPISGHNTLYWYLQNLGQGPELLIRYENEEAVDDSQLPKDRFSAERLKGVDSTLKIQPAELGDSAVYLCASSADSGSSFNEQFFGPGTRLTVL.

CDR3 sequence reads: CASSPGPVNEQFF. The CDR3 nucleotides read TGTGCCAGCAGTCCCGGACCAGTCAATGAGCAGTTCTTC. V and J are TRBV7-8 and TRBJ2-1, with D hard to call. The length of the CDR3 is 13 residues. Trimming cost V 6 bases and J 6 bases, with 12 bases left between them. The germline CDR1 and CDR2 sequences are SGHVS and FQNEAQ.

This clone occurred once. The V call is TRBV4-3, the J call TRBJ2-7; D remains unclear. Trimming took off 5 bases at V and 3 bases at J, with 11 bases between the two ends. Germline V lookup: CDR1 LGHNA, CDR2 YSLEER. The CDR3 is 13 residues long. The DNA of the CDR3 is TGCGCCAGCAGCGATCAAACGGGCTACGAGCAGTACTTC. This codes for CASSDQTGYEQYF.

This CDR3 reads CASSFRGNEQFF. DNA for the CDR3: TGTGCCAGCAGCTTCCGGGGCAATGAGCAGTTCTTC. V usage is TRBV7-8 and J usage is TRBJ2-1; D may be TRBD2 (5 bases). This CDR3 has 12 amino acids. V was trimmed by 3 bases and J by 6 bases, leaving 6 bases between them. Germline lookup yields CDR1 SGHVS and CDR2 FQNEAQ.

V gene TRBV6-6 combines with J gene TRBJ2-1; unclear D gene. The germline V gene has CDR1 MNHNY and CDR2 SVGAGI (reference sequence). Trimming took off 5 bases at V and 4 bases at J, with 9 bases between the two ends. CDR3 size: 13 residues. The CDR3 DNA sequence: TGTGCCAGCAGTACCGGAAAGTACAATGAGCAGTTCTTC. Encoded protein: CASSTGKYNEQFF.

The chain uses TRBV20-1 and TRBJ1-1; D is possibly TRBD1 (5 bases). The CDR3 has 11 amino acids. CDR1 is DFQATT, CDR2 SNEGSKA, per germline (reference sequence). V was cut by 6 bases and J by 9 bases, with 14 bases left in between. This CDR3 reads CSATTGTQAFF. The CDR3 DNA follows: TGCAGTGCCACCACCGGGACGCAAGCTTTCTTT.

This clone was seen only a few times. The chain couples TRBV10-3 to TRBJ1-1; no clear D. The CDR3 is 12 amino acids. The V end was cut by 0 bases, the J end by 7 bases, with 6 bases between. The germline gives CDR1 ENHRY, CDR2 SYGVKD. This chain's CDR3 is CAISESNREAFF. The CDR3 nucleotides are TGTGCCATCAGTGAGTCTAACCGTGAAGCTTTCTTT.

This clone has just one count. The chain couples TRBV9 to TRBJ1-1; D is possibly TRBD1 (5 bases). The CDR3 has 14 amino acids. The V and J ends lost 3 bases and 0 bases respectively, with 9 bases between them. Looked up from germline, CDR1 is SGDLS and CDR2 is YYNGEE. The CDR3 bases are TGTGCCAGCAGCGGGGGCGCTATGAACACTGAAGCTTTCTTT. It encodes CASSGGAMNTEAFF.

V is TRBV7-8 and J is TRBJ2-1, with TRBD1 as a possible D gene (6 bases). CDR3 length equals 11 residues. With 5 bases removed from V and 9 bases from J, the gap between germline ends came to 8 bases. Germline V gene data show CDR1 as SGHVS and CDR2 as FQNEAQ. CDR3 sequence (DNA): TGTGCCAGCAGCCTAGGGGGTGAGCAGTTCTTC. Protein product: CASSLGGEQFF.

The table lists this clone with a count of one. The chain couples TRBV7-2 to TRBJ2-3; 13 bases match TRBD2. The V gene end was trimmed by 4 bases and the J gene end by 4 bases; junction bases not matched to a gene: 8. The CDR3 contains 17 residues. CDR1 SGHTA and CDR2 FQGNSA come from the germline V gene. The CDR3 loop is CASSSRTSGSLSDTQYF. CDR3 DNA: TGTGCCAGCAGCTCCCGGACTAGCGGGAGTTTGTCAGATACGCAGTATTTT. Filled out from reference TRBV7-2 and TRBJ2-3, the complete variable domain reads GAGVSQSPSNKVTEKGKDVELRCDPISGHTALYWYRQSLGQGLEFLIYFQGNSAPDKSGLPSDRFSAERTGGSVSTLTIQRTQQEDSAVYLCASSSRTSGSLSDTQYFGPGTRLTVL.

In DNA form, the CDR3 reads TGCAGCGTCGTTACACCCCCCTACGAGCAGTACTTC. Protein sequence: CSVVTPPYEQYF. The chain has TRBV29-1 and TRBJ2-7; no firm D call. The CDR3 is 12 amino acids. Germline CDR1 reads SQVTM; CDR2 reads ANQGSEA. With 6 bases removed from V and 2 bases from J, the gap between germline ends came to 11 bases.

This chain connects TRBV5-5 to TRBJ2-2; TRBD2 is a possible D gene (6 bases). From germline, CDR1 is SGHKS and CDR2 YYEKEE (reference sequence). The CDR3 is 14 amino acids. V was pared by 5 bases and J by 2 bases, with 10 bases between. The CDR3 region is CASSPGLNTGELFF. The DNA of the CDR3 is TGTGCCAGCAGTCCGGGACTTAACACCGGGGAGCTGTTTTTT.

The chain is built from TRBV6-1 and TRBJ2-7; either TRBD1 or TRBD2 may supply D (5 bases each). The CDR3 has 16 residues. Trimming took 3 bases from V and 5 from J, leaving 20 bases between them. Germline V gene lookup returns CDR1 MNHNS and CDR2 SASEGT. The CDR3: CASSDPGRGTEDEQYF. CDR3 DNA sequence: TGTGCCAGCAGTGACCCCGGGCGAGGGACCGAGGACGAGCAGTACTTC.

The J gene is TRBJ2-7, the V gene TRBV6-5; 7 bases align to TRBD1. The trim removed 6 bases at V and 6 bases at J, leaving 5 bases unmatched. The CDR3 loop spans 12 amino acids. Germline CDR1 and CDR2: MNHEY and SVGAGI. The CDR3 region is CASRTGTVEQYF. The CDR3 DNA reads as TGTGCCAGCAGAACCGGGACAGTCGAGCAGTACTTC.

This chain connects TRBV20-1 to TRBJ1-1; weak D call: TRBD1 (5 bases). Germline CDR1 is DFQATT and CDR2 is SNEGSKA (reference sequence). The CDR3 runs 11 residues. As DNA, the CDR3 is TGCAGGGGACTTCTGAACACTGAAGCTTTCTTT. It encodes CRGLLNTEAFF.

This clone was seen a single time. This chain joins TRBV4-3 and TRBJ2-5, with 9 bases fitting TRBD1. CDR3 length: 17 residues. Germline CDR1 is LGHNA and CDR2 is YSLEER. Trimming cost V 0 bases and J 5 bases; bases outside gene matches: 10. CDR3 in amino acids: CASSQDRGTGLKETQYF. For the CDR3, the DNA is TGCGCCAGCAGCCAAGATAGGGGGACAGGGCTGAAGGAGACCCAGTACTTC.

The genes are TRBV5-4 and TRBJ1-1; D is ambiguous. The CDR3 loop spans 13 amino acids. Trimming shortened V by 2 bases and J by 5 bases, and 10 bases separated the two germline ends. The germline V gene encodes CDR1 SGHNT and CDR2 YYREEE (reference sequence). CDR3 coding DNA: TGTGCCAGCAGCTTCCAAGGAACAACTGAAGCTTTCTTT. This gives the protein CASSFQGTTEAFF. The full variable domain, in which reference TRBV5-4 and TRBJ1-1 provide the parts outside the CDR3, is ETGVTQSPTHLIKTRGQQVTLRCSSQSGHNTVSWYQQALGQGPQFIFQYYREEENGRGNFPPRFSGLQFPNYSSELNVNALELDDSALYLCASSFQGTTEAFFGQGTRLTVV.

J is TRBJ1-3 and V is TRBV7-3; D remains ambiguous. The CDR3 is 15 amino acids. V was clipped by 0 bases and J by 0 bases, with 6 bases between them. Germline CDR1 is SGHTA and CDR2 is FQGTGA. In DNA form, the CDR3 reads TGTGCCAGCAGCTTAACGACCTTCTCTGGAAACACCATATATTTT. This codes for CASSLTTFSGNTIYF. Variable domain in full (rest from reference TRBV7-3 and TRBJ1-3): GAGVSQTPSNKVTEKGKYVELRCDPISGHTALYWYRQSLGQGPEFLIYFQGTGAADDSGLPNDRFFAVRPEGSVSTLKIQRTERGDSAVYLCASSLTTFSGNTIYFGEGSWLTVV.

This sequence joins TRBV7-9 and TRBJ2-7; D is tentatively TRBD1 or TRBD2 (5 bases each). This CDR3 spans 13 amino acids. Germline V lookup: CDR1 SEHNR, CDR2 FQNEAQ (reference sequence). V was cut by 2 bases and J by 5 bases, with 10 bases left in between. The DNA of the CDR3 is TGTGCCAGCAGCTTAAGAGGGACCGACGAGCAGTACTTC. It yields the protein CASSLRGTDEQYF.

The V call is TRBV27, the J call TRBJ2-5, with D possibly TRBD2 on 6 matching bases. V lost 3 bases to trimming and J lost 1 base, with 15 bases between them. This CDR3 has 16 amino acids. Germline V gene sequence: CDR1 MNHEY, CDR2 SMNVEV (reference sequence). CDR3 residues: CASSFIGGNRQETQYF. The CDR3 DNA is TGTGCCAGCAGTTTTATTGGGGGGAATCGCCAAGAGACCCAGTACTTC.

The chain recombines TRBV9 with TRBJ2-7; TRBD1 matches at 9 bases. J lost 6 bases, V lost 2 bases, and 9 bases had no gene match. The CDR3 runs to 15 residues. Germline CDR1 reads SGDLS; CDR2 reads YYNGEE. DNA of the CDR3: TGTGCCAGCAGCGTCTCCGGGACAGGGTCGGGCGAGCAGTACTTC. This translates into CASSVSGTGSGEQYF. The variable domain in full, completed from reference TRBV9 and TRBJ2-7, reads DSGVTQTPKHLITATGQRVTLRCSPRSGDLSVYWYQQSLDQGLQFLIQYYNGEERAKGNILERFSAQQFPDLHSELNLSSLELGDSALYFCASSVSGTGSGEQYFGPGTRLTVT.

CDR3 nucleotide sequence: TGTGCCAGCAGCGCCGGGACTAGCCCCTACCGCACAGATACGCAGTATTTT. This translates into CASSAGTSPYRTDTQYF. The chain employs TRBV28 and TRBJ2-3; 9 bases fit TRBD2. Looked up from germline, CDR1 is MDHEN and CDR2 is SYDVKM. The J segment lost 1 base and the V segment lost 6 bases, leaving 11 bases of the junction unmatched. The CDR3 covers 17 residues.

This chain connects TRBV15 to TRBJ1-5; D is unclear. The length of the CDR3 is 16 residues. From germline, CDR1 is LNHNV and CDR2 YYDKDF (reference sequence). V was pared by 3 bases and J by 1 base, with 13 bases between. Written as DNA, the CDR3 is TGTGCCACCAGCAGGGGAATAGTAAGCAGCAATCAGCCCCAGCATTTT. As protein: CATSRGIVSSNQPQHF. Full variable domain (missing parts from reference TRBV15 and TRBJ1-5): DAMVIQNPRYQVTQFGKPVTLSCSQTLNHNVMYWYQQKSSQAPKLLFHYYDKDFNNEADTPDNFQSRRPNTSFCFLDIRSPGLGDTAMYLCATSRGIVSSNQPQHFGDGTRLSIL.

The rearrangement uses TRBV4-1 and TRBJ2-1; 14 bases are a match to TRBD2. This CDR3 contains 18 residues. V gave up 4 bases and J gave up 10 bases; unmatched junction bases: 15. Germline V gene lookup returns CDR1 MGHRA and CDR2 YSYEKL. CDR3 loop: CASSPDLPGLAGVTEQFF. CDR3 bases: TGCGCCAGCAGCCCCGACCTGCCGGGACTAGCGGGGGTAACGGAGCAGTTCTTC.